Each of the 22 T cell receptor beta chains below was sequenced from the same sample in a study of post-analysis software for immune sequencing data. Study-wide results and caveats: Patients carried a handful of TRBV segments more frequently than controls did, and TRBV5-6, TRBV5-1 and TRBV20-1 were among them.

Their specific antigens are unknown. Prepared libraries of TCR beta cDNA carried unique molecular identifiers. MiXCR was run by TCRdb on the PCR reads, yielding one entry per CDR3 protein. The sample includes fewer than 850,000 distinct CDR3 sequences, around 42% of them seen just once. The source material was blood. The receptor source for this set is a girl aged 10-17 years with multiple sclerosis.

This clonotype has more than one count but fewer than ten. The genes are TRBV5-8 and TRBJ2-7, with 9 bases fitting TRBD1. V gave up 5 bases and J gave up 5 bases; unmatched junction bases: 8. This CDR3 comprises 14 residues. In germline, CDR1 is SGHTS, CDR2 YDEGEE. The CDR3 loop is CASSRGTGWDEQYF. CDR3 in DNA: TGTGCCAGCAGTCGGGGGACAGGGTGGGACGAGCAGTACTTC.

This clonotype was seen a single time. The chain carries TRBV4-2 and TRBJ2-5; 9 nucleotides agree with TRBD1. The CDR3 is 16 amino acids. V trimming: 0 bases; J trimming: 3 bases; junction bases outside the gene matches: 5. CDR1 is LGHNA, CDR2 YNFKEQ, per germline. The CDR3 DNA is TGTGCCAGCAGCCAAGATGGCACAGGGGGCGAAGAGACCCAGTACTTC. This codes for CASSQDGTGGEETQYF.

The gene calls are TRBV28 and TRBJ1-2, with 7 positions matching TRBD1. The V gene's germline CDR1 is MDHEN and CDR2 SYDVKM. The V segment lost 5 bases and the J segment 2 bases; nucleotides outside the gene matches: 5. The length of the CDR3 is 14 residues. The CDR3: CASSTPTGNYGYTF. CDR3 bases: TGTGCCAGCAGTACGCCGACAGGGAACTATGGCTACACCTTC.

The chain employs TRBV6-6 and TRBJ2-1; D unresolved. Germline values: CDR1 MNHNY, CDR2 SVGAGI (reference sequence). This CDR3 region has 16 residues. V was pared by 2 bases and J by 0 bases, with 11 bases between. CDR3 bases: TGTGCCAGCAGTTACCACGGGCCGAGCTCCTACAATGAGCAGTTCTTC. This gives the protein CASSYHGPSSYNEQFF.

The rearrangement uses TRBV5-6 and TRBJ2-3; TRBD1 is a possible D gene (7 bases). Looked up from germline, CDR1 is SGHDT and CDR2 is YYEEEE. V lost 6 bases, J lost 2 bases, and 13 bases lay in between. The CDR3 has 14 residues. The CDR3 here is CASIQGGSTDTQYF. CDR3 nucleotide sequence: TGTGCCAGCATCCAGGGGGGCTCCACAGATACGCAGTATTTT.

This clonotype was counted only a few times. The chain couples TRBV25-1 to TRBJ2-5; D is ambiguous. Germline values: CDR1 MGHDK, CDR2 SYGVNS. The length of the CDR3 is 13 residues. Trimming pared 4 bases from V and 4 bases from J, leaving 10 bases between. The CDR3 sequence is CASSADRPETQYF. CDR3 sequence (DNA): TGTGCCAGCAGTGCTGACCGTCCAGAGACCCAGTACTTC.

This sequence joins TRBV7-2 and TRBJ2-7, with no clear D. Judging by the DNA end, TRBJ2-5 fits better; the J call may be wrong. The CDR3 is made up of 13 amino acids. The germline V gene encodes CDR1 SGHTA and CDR2 FQGNSA. The CDR3, as DNA: TGTGCCAGCAGCTTAGAAGCCCCGCGGACCCAGTACTTC. Translated: CASSLEAPRTQYF.

The V gene is TRBV12-3 or TRBV12-4, the J gene TRBJ2-5; 7 bases align to TRBD1. The end of the DNA aligns better with TRBJ2-7, so the J call may be wrong. CDR3 length equals 13 residues. DNA for the CDR3: TGTGCCAGCAGTTTTCAGGGGGTGGTCGAGCAGTACTTC. Protein product: CASSFQGVVEQYF.

This clonotype was detected only a few times. The J gene is TRBJ2-7, the V gene TRBV7-8; TRBD1 agrees at 10 bases. In germline, CDR1 is SGHVS, CDR2 FQNEAQ. The CDR3 is 18 residues long. Unmatched junction bases numbered 10, after V lost 2 bases and J lost 0 bases. The CDR3 nucleotides read TGTGCCAGCAGCTTACGTCCCGGGACAGGGGCGAGCTCCTACGAGCAGTACTTC. As protein: CASSLRPGTGASSYEQYF.

The genes are TRBV20-1 and TRBJ2-1; D is possibly TRBD1 (6 bases). This CDR3 comprises 13 residues. Germline-derived CDR1 and CDR2 are DFQATT and SNEGSKA (reference sequence). Between the trimmed V and J ends, which lost 6 bases and 4 bases, there was a span of 13 bases. The CDR3 protein is CSAPRDTYNEQFF. The CDR3 coding sequence is TGCAGTGCGCCCCGGGACACATACAATGAGCAGTTCTTC.

The chain couples TRBV5-1 to TRBJ1-2; 7 nucleotides match TRBD1. The CDR3 is 16 amino acids. Germline values: CDR1 SGHRS, CDR2 YFSETQ. J was trimmed by 0 bases and V by 2 bases; bases with no gene match: 7. CDR3 nucleotide sequence: TGCGCCAGCAGCTTCTCCGGACAGGAGACTAACTATGGCTACACCTTC. This codes for CASSFSGQETNYGYTF.

With regard to this clonotype: A read error may account for a junction end that differs from germline. The rearrangement links TRBV10-3 to TRBJ2-6, with D possibly being TRBD1 or TRBD2 (5 bases each). Per the germline V gene, CDR1 is ENHRY and CDR2 is SYGVKD. The CDR3 has 19 amino acids. As DNA, the CDR3 is TGTGCCATCAGTGGGTTCCACCGGGACGGTCGCTCTGGGGCCAACGTCCGGACTTTC. Its translation: CAISGFHRDGRSGANVRTF.

This clonotype was observed a handful of times. The chain links TRBV20-1 to TRBJ1-2; D call uncertain. Germline-derived CDR1 and CDR2 are DFQATT and SNEGSKA (reference sequence). Trimming took off 1 base at V and 4 bases at J, with 16 bases between the two ends. The CDR3 spans 15 residues. The CDR3 region is CSARAMGGSVYGYTF. CDR3 nucleotides: TGCAGTGCTAGAGCGATGGGCGGGTCGGTCTATGGCTACACCTTC.

CDR3 loop: CSARATAGRRSPLHF. The CDR3 nucleotides read TGCAGTGCTAGAGCCACTGCGGGAAGGCGATCACCCCTCCACTTT. The V call is TRBV20-1, the J call TRBJ1-6; D remains ambiguous. This CDR3 is built from 15 residues. V was cut by 1 base and J by 10 bases, with 17 bases left in between. The germline V gene encodes CDR1 DFQATT and CDR2 SNEGSKA (reference sequence).

The chain is built from TRBV6-6 and TRBJ1-5; possible D gene TRBD1, 5 bases. There are 17 residues in the CDR3. Germline V gives CDR1 MNHNY, CDR2 SVGAGI (reference sequence). V dropped 6 bases and J dropped 0 bases, with 18 bases sitting between them. CDR3 protein: CASRSRGGGDSNQPQHF. DNA of the CDR3: TGTGCCAGCAGATCCCGTGGGGGAGGGGATAGCAATCAGCCCCAGCATTTT.

The sample holds a few counts of this clonotype. The chain carries TRBV29-1 and TRBJ2-5; a possible D gene is TRBD1 (6 bases). Germline CDR1 reads SQVTM; CDR2 reads ANQGSEA. This CDR3 is built from 13 residues. Trimming cost V 6 bases and J 1 base, with 12 bases left between them. The CDR3 DNA is TGCAGCGTGGAACAGGGTCTCCAAGAGACCCAGTACTTC. This translates into CSVEQGLQETQYF.

The chain recombines TRBV7-9 with TRBJ2-1, with TRBD2 identical over 7 bases. Trimming removed 3 bases from V and 2 bases from J; junction bases left unmatched: 4. This CDR3 is 15 amino acids long. The germline V gene encodes CDR1 SEHNR and CDR2 FQNEAQ (reference sequence). For the CDR3, the DNA is TGTGCCAGCAGCTTCCGGGGGGACCCCTACAATGAGCAGTTCTTC. It specifies CASSFRGDPYNEQFF. Complete variable domain (other parts from reference TRBV7-9 and TRBJ2-1): DTGVSQNPRHKITKRGQNVTFRCDPISEHNRLYWYRQTLGQGPEFLTYFQNEAQLEKSRLLSDRFSAERPKGSFSTLEIQRTEQGDSAMYLCASSFRGDPYNEQFFGPGTRLTVL.

This sequence joins TRBV19 and TRBJ2-1; D is perhaps TRBD2 (6 bases). This CDR3 comprises 16 residues. Germline lookup yields CDR1 LNHDA and CDR2 SQIVND (reference sequence). Trimming cost V 5 bases and J 8 bases, with 22 bases left between them. CDR3 nucleotides: TGTGCCAGTAGTCGCGAGAGCGGGCAGTTCAACTATGAGCAGTTCTTC. Encoded protein: CASSRESGQFNYEQFF.

The chain couples TRBV7-9 to TRBJ2-7; possible D gene TRBD1, 6 bases. There are 15 residues in the CDR3. V lost 2 bases and J lost 1, with 12 bases in between. Germline loops: CDR1 SEHNR, CDR2 FQNEAQ (reference sequence). The CDR3 reads CASSLSDSPSYEQYF. Written as DNA, the CDR3 is TGTGCCAGCAGCTTATCGGACAGCCCGTCCTACGAGCAGTACTTC.

This chain joins TRBV5-1 and TRBJ2-7; no clear D gene. Germline lookup yields CDR1 SGHRS and CDR2 YFSETQ. V was shortened by 1 base and J by 2 bases, with 16 bases between the two germline ends. The CDR3 is made up of 16 amino acids. The CDR3 loop is CASSLNVEPGPYEQYF. The CDR3, as DNA: TGCGCCAGCAGCTTGAATGTGGAGCCCGGGCCCTACGAGCAGTACTTC. Full variable domain (outside the CDR3, taken from reference TRBV5-1 and TRBJ2-7): KAGVTQTPRYLIKTRGQQVTLSCSPISGHRSVSWYQQTPGQGLQFLFEYFSETQRNKGNFPGRFSGRQFSNSRSEMNVSTLELGDSALYLCASSLNVEPGPYEQYFGPGTRLTVT.

The V gene is TRBV14, the J gene TRBJ2-1, with 8 bases matching TRBD2. In germline, CDR1 is SGHDN, CDR2 FVKESK. The CDR3 loop spans 17 amino acids. V was pared by 3 bases and J by 0 bases, with 7 bases of the junction left unmatched. The CDR3, as DNA: TGTGCCAGCAGCCAGATAGCGGGGCCTAGCTCCTACAATGAGCAGTTCTTC. Protein product: CASSQIAGPSSYNEQFF.

The chain joins TRBV12-3 or TRBV12-4 to TRBJ2-1, with D hard to call. This CDR3 region has 13 residues. V was clipped by 4 bases and J by 10 bases, with 14 bases between them. The CDR3 loop reads CASSSVPVGEQFF. DNA of the CDR3: TGTGCCAGCAGTTCTGTCCCCGTCGGGGAGCAGTTCTTC.